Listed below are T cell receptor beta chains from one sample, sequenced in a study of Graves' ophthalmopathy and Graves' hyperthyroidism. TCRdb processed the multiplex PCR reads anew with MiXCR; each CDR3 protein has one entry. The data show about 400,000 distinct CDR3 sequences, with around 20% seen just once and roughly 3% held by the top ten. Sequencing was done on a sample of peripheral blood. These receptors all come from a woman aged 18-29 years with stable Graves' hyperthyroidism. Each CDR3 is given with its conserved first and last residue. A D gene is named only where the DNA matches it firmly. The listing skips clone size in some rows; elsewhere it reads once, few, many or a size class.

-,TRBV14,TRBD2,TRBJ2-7,TGTACCAGCAGCCTTTTCGCTGGGACTAGCGGGAGTGTGGACGAGCAGTACTTC,CTSSLFAGTSGSVDEQYF
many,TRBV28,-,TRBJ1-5,TGTGCCAGCATTGGGTGGACAGAGAACAATCAGCCCCAGCATTTT,CASIGWTENNQPQHF
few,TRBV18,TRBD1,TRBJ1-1,TGTGCCAGCTCACCGGGACAGAGATACACTGAAGCTTTCTTT,CASSPGQRYTEAFF
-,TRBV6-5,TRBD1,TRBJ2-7,TGTGCCAGCAGTTACTCGATGGGACAGGCCCTGGACGAGCAGTACTTC,CASSYSMGQALDEQYF
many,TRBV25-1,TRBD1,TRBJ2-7,TGTGCCAGCAGCCCTACGGGACAGATCTACGAGCAGTACTTC,CASSPTGQIYEQYF
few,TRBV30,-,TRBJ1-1,TGTGCCTCCAGGGGTGAGCAGAACACTGAAGCTTTCTTT,CASRGEQNTEAFF
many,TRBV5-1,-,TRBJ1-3,TGCGCCAGCAGCAGGGGCGGCGATCGAGACACCATATATTTT,CASSRGGDRDTIYF
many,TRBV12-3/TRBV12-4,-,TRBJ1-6,TGTGCCAGCAGTTTAGCCGACGGAGGTAATTCACCCCTCCACTTT,CASSLADGGNSPLHF
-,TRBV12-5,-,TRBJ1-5,TGTTCTAGTGGTTTGAATCAGCCCCAGCATTTT,CSSGLNQPQHF
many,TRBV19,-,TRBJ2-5,TGTGCCAGTAGTATAGATCCCGAACGGGGTCAAGAGACCCAGTACTTC,CASSIDPERGQETQYF
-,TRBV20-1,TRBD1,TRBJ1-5,TGCAGCACCAGGGACAGACAAAATCAGCCCCAGCATTTT,CSTRDRQNQPQHF
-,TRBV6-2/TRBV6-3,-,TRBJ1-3,TGTGCCAGCAGTGCTGAGGTGGGAAACACCATATATTTT,CASSAEVGNTIYF
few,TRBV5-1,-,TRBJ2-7,TGCGCCAGCAGCTTGTTAGCGCAGTATTACGAGCAGTACTTC,CASSLLAQYYEQYF
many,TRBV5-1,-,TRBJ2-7,TGCGCCAGCAGCTTGGCCCAGGTAGCCTACGAGCAGTACTTC,CASSLAQVAYEQYF
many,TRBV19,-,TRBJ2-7,TGTGCCAGTAGTAAGACCTCCTACGAGCAGTACTTC,CASSKTSYEQYF
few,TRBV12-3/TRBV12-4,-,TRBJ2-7,TGTGCCAGCAGTTTATATGGCACCTTGGGAGAGCAGTACTTC,CASSLYGTLGEQYF
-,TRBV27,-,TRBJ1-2,TGTGCCAGCAGTTTTACCCTCGGGGCGGGGAGTGGCTACACCTTC,CASSFTLGAGSGYTF
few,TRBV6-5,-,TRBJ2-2,TGTGCCAGCAGTTATGAGGACGGGGAGCTGTTTTTT,CASSYEDGELFF
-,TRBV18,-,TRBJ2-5,TGTGCCAGCTCACCACCGGCAGGGGAAGAGACCCAGTACTTC,CASSPPAGEETQYF
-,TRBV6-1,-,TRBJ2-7,TGTGCCAGCAGTCAAGGGTCGAACATCTACGAGCAGTACTTC,CASSQGSNIYEQYF
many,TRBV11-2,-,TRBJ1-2,TGTGCCAGCGTAGACTTCTTCCCCCATGGCTACACCTTC,CASVDFFPHGYTF
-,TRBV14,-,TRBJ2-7,TGTGCCAGCAGCCCATATCGACAATACGAGCAGTACTTC,CASSPYRQYEQYF
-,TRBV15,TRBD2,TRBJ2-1,TGTGCCACCAGCAGACGCGCCGGGACTAGCGGGACCGATGAGCAGTTCTTC,CATSRRAGTSGTDEQFF